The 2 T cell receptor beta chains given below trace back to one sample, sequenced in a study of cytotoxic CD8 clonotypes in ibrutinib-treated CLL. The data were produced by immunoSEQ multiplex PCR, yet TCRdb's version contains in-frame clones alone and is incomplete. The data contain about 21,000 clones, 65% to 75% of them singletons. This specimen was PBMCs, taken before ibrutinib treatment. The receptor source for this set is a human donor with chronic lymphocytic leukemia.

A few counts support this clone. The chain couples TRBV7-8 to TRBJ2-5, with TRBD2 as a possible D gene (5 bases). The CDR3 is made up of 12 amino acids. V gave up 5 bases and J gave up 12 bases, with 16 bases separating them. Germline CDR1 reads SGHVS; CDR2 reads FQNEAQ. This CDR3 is CASSPGLPWEYF. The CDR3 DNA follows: TGTGCCAGCAGCCCCGGACTCCCTTGGGAGTACTTC.

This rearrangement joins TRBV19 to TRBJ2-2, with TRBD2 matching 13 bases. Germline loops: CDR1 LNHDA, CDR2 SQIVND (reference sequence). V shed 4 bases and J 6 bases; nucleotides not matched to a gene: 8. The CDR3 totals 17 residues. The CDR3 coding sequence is TGTGCCAGTAGTAGCAGGGGGACTAGCGGGACGTCCGGGGAGCTGTTTTTT. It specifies CASSSRGTSGTSGELFF.